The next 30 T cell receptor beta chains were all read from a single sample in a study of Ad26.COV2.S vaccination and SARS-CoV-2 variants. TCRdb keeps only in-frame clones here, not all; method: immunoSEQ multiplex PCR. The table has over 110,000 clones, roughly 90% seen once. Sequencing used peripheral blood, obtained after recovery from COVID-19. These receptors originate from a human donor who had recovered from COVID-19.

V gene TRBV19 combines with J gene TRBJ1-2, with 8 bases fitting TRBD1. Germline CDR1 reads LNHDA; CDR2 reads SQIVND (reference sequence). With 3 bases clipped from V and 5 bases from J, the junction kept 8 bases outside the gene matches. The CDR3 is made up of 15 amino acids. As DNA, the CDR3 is TGTGCCAGTAGTATTCGCAGGGGGCCACGATATGGCTACACCTTC. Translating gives CASSIRRGPRYGYTF.

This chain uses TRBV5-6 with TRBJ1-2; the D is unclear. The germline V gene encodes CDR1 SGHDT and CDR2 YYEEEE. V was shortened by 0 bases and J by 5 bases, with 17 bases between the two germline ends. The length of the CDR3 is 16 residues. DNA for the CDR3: TGTGCCAGCAGCTTGGGTCGCCAGAACCCGAGGTATGGCTACACCTTC. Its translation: CASSLGRQNPRYGYTF. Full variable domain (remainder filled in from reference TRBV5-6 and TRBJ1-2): DAGVTQSPTHLIKTRGQQVTLRCSPKSGHDTVSWYQQALGQGPQFIFQYYEEEERQRGNFPDRFSGHQFPNYSSELNVNALLLGDSALYLCASSLGRQNPRYGYTFGSGTRLTVV.

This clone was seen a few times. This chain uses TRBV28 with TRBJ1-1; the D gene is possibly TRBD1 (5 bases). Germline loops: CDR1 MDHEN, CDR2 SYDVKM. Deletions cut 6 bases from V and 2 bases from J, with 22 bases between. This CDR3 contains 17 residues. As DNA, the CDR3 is TGTGCCAGCAGAACACATGGGGGTTTAGGGAAAAACACTGAAGCTTTCTTT. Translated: CASRTHGGLGKNTEAFF.

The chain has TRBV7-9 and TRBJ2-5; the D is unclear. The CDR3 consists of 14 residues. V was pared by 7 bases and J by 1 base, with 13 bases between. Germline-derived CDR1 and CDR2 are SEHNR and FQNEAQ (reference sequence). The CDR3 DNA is TGTGCCAGCAACCCGGGCGAGACCCAAGAGACCCAGTACTTC. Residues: CASNPGETQETQYF.

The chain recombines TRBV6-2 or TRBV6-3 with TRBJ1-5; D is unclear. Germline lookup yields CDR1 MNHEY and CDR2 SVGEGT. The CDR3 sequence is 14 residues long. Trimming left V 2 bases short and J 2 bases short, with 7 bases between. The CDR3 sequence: CASSYQAGNQPQHF. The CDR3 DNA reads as TGTGCCAGCAGTTACCAGGCAGGCAATCAGCCCCAGCATTTT.

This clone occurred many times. DNA for the CDR3: TGTGCCAGCAGGCAACAGGGGGGGAATACTGAAGCTTTCTTT. Translating it yields CASRQQGGNTEAFF. This chain links TRBV27 with TRBJ1-1; 8 bases fit TRBD1. Germline V gives CDR1 MNHEY, CDR2 SMNVEV (reference sequence). Trimming took 6 bases from V and 5 from J; bases not matched to a gene: 8. The CDR3 extends over 14 amino acids.

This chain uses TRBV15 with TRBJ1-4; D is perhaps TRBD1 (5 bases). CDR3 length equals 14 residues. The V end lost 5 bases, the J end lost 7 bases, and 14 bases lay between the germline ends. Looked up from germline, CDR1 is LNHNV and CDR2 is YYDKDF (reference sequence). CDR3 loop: CATSHGTGGEKLFF. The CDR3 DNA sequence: TGTGCCACCAGCCACGGAACCGGGGGTGAAAAACTGTTTTTT.

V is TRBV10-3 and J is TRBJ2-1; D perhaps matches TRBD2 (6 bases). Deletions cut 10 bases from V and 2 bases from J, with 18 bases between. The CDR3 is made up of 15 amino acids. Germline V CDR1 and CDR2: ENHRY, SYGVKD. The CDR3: CATQEGLDAYNEQFF. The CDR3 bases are TGTGCCACCCAGGAGGGACTGGACGCCTACAATGAGCAGTTCTTC.

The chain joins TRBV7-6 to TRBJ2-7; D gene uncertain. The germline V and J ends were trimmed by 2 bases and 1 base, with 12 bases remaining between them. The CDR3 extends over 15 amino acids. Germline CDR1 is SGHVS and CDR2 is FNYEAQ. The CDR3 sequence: CASSLRVGLSYEQYF. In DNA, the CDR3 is TGTGCCAGCAGCTTAAGGGTGGGCCTTTCCTACGAGCAGTACTTC.

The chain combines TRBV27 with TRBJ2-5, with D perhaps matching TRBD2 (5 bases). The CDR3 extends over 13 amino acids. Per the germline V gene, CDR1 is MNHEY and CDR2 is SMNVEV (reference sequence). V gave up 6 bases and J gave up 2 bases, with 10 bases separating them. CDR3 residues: CASRRGHQETQYF. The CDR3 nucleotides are TGTGCCAGCAGACGGGGTCATCAAGAGACCCAGTACTTC.

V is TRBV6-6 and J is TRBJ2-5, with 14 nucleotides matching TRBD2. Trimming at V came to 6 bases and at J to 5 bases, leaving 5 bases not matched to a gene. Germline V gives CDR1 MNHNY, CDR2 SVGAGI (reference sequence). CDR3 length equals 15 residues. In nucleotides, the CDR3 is TGTGCCAGCAGCAAGGGACTAGCGGGGGATGAGACCCAGTACTTC. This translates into CASSKGLAGDETQYF.

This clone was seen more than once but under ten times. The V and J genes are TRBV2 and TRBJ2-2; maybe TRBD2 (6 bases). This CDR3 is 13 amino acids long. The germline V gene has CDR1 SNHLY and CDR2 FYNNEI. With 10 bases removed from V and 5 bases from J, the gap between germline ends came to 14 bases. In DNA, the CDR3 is TGTGCCACAGCGGGCGGTCTAACCGGGGAGCTGTTTTTT. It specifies CATAGGLTGELFF.

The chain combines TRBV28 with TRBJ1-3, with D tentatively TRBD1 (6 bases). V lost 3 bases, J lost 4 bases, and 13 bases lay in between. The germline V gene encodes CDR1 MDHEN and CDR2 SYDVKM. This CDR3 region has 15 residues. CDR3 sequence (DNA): TGTGCCAGCAGTTTGTACAGGGAAACCGGAAACACCATATATTTT. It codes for CASSLYRETGNTIYF.

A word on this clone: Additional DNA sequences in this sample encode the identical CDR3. The CDR3 DNA sequence: TGTGCCAGCAGTTTAAAAGCGGGGGGGTGGGGGAGCTCCTACGAGCAGTACTTC. Translated, it gives CASSLKAGGWGSSYEQYF. This chain uses TRBV27 with TRBJ2-7, with 10 positions matching TRBD2. The CDR3 sequence is 18 residues long. Germline trimming cut 2 bases from V and 0 bases from J; bases unmatched to any gene: 10. Germline loops: CDR1 MNHEY, CDR2 SMNVEV (reference sequence).

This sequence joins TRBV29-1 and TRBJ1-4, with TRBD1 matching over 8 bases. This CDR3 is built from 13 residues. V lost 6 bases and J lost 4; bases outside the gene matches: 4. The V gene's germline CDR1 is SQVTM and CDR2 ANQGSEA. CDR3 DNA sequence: TGCAGCGTCTTCAGGGGGCTTAATGAAAAACTGTTTTTT. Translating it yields CSVFRGLNEKLFF.

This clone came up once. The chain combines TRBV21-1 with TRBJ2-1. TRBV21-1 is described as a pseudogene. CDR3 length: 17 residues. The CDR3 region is CASSKGFKGSSYNEQFF. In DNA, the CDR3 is TGTGCCAGCAGCAAAGGGTTTAAGGGGAGCTCCTACAATGAGCAGTTCTTC.

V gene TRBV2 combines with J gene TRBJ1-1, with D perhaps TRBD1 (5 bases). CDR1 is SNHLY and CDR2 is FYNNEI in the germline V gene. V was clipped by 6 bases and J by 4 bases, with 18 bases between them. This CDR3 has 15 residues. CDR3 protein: CASRGVSGRITEAFF. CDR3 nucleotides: TGTGCCAGCAGAGGTGTTTCGGGACGAATCACTGAAGCTTTCTTT.

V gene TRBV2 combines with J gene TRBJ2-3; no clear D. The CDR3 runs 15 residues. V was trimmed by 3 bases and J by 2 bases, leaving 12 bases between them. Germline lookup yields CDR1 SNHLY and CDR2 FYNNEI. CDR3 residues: CASSEDPLPTDTQYF. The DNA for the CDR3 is TGTGCCAGCAGTGAGGACCCCCTGCCCACAGATACGCAGTATTTT.

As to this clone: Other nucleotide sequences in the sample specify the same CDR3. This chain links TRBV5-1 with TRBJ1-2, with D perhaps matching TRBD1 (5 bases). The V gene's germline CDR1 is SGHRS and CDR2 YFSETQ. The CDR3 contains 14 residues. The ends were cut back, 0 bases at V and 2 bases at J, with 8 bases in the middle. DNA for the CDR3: TGCGCCAGCAGCTTGGAATCAGGGAACTATGGCTACACCTTC. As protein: CASSLESGNYGYTF.

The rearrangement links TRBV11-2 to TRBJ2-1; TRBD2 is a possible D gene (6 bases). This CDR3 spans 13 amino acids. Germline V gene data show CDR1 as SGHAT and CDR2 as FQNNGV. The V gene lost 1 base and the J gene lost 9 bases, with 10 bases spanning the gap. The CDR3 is CASSLAGRGEQFF. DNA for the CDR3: TGTGCCAGCAGCTTAGCGGGGCGGGGTGAGCAGTTCTTC.

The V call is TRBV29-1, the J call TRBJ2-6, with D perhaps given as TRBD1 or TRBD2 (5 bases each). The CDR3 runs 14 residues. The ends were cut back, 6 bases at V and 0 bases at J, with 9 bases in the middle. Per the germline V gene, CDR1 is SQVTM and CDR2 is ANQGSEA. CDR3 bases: TGCAGCGTCTCGGGGCTCTCTGGGGCCAACGTCCTGACTTTC. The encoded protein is CSVSGLSGANVLTF. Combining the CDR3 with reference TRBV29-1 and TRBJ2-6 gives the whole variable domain SAVISQKPSRDICQRGTSLTIQCQVDSQVTMMFWYRQQPGQSLTLIATANQGSEATYESGFVIDKFPISRPNLTFSTLTVSNMSPEDSSIYLCSVSGLSGANVLTFGAGSRLTVL.

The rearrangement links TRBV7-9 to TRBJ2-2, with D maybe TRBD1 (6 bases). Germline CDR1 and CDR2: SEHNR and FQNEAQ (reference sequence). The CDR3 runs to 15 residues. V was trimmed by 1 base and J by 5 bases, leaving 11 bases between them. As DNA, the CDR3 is TGTGCCAGCAGCTTAGTGCAGGGGCCGACCGGGGAGCTGTTTTTT. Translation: CASSLVQGPTGELFF.

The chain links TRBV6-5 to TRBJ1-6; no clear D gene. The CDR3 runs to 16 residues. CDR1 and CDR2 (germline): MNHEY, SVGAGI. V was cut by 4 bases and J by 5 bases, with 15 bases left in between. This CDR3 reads CASSSPRQPDNSPLHF. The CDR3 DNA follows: TGTGCCAGCAGTTCTCCCCGCCAGCCGGATAATTCACCCCTCCACTTT.

CDR3 DNA sequence: TGTGCCAGCAGCTTGTTATCGTCCGCTTATCCGGGAGAGACCCAGTACTTC. Its translation is CASSLLSSAYPGETQYF. The rearrangement joins TRBV5-4 to TRBJ2-5; D uncertain. V gave up 1 base and J gave up 4 bases, with 20 bases separating them. Germline V gives CDR1 SGHNT, CDR2 YYREEE (reference sequence). The CDR3 is 17 amino acids.

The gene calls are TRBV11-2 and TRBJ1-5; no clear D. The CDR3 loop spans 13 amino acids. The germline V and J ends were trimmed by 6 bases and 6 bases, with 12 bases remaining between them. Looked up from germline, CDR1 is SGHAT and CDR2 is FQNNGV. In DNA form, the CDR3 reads TGTGCCAGCAGTAAACAGCAATTTCAGCCCCAGCATTTT. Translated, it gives CASSKQQFQPQHF.

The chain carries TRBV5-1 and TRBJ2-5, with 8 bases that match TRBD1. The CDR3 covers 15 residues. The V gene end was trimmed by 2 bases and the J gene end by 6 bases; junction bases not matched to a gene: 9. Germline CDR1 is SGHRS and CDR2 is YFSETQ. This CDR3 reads CASSLSRTGGKTQYF. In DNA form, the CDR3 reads TGCGCCAGCAGCTTAAGCCGAACAGGGGGAAAGACCCAGTACTTC.

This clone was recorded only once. The CDR3 DNA reads as TGTGCCAGCTCCACAGGGTTGGAGCAGTTCTTC. Translation: CASSTGLEQFF. This chain connects TRBV6-5 to TRBJ2-1; possibly TRBD1 for D (6 bases). Between the trimmed V and J ends, which lost 8 bases and 10 bases, there was a span of 12 bases. From germline, CDR1 is MNHEY and CDR2 SVGAGI. The CDR3 totals 11 residues.

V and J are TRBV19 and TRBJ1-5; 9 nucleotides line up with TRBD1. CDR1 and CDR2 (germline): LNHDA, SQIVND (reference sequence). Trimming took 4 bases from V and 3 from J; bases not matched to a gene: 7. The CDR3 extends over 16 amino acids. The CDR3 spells CASSNQRTGVNQPQHF. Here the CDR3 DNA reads TGTGCCAGTAGTAATCAAAGGACAGGGGTCAATCAGCCCCAGCATTTT. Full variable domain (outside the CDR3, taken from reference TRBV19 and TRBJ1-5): DGGITQSPKYLFRKEGQNVTLSCEQNLNHDAMYWYRQDPGQGLRLIYYSQIVNDFQKGDIAEGYSVSREKKESFPLTVTSAQKNPTAFYLCASSNQRTGVNQPQHFGDGTRLSIL.

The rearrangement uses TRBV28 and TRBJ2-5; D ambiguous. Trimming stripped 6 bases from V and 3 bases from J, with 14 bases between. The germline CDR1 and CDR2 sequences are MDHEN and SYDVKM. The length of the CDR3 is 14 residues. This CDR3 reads CASSIRRAKETQYF. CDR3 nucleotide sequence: TGTGCCAGCAGCATACGCCGGGCGAAAGAGACCCAGTACTTC.

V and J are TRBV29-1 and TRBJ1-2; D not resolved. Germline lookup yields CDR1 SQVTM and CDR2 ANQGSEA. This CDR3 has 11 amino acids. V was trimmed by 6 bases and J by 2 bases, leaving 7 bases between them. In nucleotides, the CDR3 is TGCAGCGTGGGTCAGAACTATGGCTACACCTTC. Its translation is CSVGQNYGYTF.